A single sample gave rise to the 2 T cell receptor beta chains below, sequenced in a study of cytomegalovirus exposure and HLA in healthy donors. The PCR contained 60 Vbeta and 13 Jbeta primers. Assay used: immunoSEQ multiplex PCR; TCRdb lists only in-frame clones, some missing. The sample includes fewer than 150,000 clones, more than 70% seen only once; the top ten take 4.9%. The sample was PBMCs. These receptors were taken from a woman aged 45-65 years in good health and CMV-seronegative.

This chain links TRBV7-2 with TRBJ1-2, with D tentatively TRBD1 (6 bases). This CDR3 comprises 17 residues. Germline V gives CDR1 SGHTA, CDR2 FQGNSA. Deletions cut 0 bases from V and 2 bases from J, with 16 bases between. The chain's CDR3 is CASSLATGWERNYGYTF. CDR3 nucleotides: TGTGCCAGCAGCTTAGCCACAGGGTGGGAGAGAAACTATGGCTACACCTTC.

The V gene is TRBV11-3, the J gene TRBJ2-7, with 11 bases that match TRBD2. Germline-derived CDR1 and CDR2 are SGHNT and YENEEA. This CDR3 has 15 residues. V lost 6 bases to trimming and J lost 1 base; unmatched junction nucleotides: 5. The CDR3 nucleotides are TGTGCCAGCAGTCCGGGACTAGCGGCTTCCTACGAGCAGTACTTC. As protein: CASSPGLAASYEQYF. Full variable domain (rest looked up from reference TRBV11-3 and TRBJ2-7): EAGVVQSPRYKIIEKKQPVAFWCNPISGHNTLYWYLQNLGQGPELLIRYENEEAVDDSQLPKDRFSAERLKGVDSTLKIQPAELGDSAVYLCASSPGLAASYEQYFGPGTRLTVT.